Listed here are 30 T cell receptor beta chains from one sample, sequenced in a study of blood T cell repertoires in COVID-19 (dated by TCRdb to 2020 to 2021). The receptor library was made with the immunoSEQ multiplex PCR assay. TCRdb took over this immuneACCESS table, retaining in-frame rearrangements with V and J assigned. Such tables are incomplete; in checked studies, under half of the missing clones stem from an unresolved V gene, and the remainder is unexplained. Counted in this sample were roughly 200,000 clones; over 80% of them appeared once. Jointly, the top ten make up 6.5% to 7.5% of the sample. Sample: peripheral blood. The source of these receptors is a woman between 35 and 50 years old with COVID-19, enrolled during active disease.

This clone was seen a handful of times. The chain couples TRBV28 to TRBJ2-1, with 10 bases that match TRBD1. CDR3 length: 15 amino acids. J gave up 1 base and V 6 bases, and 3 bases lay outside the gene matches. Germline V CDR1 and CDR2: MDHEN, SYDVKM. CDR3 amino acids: CASRLGQGSYNEQFF. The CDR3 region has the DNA TGTGCCAGCAGGCTGGGACAGGGGTCCTACAATGAGCAGTTCTTC.

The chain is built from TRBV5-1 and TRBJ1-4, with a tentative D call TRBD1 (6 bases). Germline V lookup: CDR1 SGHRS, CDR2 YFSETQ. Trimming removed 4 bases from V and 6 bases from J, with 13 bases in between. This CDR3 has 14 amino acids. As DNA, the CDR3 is TGCGCCAGCAGCGTACAGGGAGTCTATGAAAAACTGTTTTTT. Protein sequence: CASSVQGVYEKLFF. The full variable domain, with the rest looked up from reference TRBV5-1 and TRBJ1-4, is KAGVTQTPRYLIKTRGQQVTLSCSPISGHRSVSWYQQTPGQGLQFLFEYFSETQRNKGNFPGRFSGRQFSNSRSEMNVSTLELGDSALYLCASSVQGVYEKLFFGSGTQLSVL.

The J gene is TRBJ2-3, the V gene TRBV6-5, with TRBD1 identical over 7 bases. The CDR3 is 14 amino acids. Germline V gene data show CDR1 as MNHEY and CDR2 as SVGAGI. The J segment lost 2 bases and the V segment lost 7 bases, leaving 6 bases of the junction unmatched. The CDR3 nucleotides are TGTGCCAGCAAGGACAGGACTTCCACAGATACGCAGTATTTT. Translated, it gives CASKDRTSTDTQYF.

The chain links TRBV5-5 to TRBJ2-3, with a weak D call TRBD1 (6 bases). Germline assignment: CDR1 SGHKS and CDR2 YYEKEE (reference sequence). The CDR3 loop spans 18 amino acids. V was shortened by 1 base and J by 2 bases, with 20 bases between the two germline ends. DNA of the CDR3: TGTGCCAGCAGCTTGCAGGAATCCCCAAGGGGGAACACAGATACGCAGTATTTT. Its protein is CASSLQESPRGNTDTQYF.

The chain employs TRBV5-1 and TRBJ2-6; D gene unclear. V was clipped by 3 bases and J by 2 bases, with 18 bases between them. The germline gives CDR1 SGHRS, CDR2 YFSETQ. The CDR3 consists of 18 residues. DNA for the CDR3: TGCGCCAGCAGCTCCCCCGAGGTTAAGCTGACTGGGGCCAACGTCCTGACTTTC. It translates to CASSSPEVKLTGANVLTF.

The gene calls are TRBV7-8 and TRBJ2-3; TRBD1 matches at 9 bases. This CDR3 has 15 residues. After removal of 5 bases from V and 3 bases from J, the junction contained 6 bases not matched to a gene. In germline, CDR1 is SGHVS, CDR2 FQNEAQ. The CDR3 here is CASSPQTGGTDTQYF. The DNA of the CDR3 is TGTGCCAGCAGCCCTCAGACAGGGGGAACAGATACGCAGTATTTT.

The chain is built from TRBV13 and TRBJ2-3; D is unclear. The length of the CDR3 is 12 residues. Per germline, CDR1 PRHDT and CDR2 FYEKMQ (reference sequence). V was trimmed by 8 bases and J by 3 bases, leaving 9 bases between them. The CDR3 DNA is TGTGCCAGCCTACCTAGAACAGATACGCAGTATTTT. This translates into CASLPRTDTQYF.

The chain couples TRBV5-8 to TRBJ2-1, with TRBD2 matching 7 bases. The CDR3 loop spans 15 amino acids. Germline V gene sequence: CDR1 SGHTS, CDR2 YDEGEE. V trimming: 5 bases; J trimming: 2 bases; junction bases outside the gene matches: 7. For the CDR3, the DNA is TGTGCCAGCAGGGGGCTAGCGGACCCCTACAATGAGCAGTTCTTC. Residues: CASRGLADPYNEQFF.

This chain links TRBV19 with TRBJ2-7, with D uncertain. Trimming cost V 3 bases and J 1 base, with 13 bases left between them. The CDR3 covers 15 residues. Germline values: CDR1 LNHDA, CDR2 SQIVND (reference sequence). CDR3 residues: CASSILPGRSYEQYF. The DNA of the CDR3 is TGTGCCAGTAGTATCCTTCCGGGTAGGTCCTACGAGCAGTACTTC.

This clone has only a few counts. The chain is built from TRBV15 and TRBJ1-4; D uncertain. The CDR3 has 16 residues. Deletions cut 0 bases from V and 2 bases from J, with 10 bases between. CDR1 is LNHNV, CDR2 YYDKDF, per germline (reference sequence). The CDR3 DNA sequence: TGTGCCACCAGCAGAGACCCGAGTATCACTAATGAAAAACTGTTTTTT. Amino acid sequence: CATSRDPSITNEKLFF.

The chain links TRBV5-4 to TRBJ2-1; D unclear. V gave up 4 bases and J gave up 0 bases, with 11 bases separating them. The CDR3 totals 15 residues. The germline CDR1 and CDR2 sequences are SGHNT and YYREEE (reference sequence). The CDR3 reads CASSLPYNSYNEQFF. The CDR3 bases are TGTGCCAGCAGCCTGCCCTATAACTCCTACAATGAGCAGTTCTTC.

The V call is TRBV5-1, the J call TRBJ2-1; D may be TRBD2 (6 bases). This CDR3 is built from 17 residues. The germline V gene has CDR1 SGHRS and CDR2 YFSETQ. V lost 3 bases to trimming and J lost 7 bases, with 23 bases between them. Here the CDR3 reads CASSWDLWVAGRNEQFF. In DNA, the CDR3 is TGCGCCAGCAGCTGGGACCTTTGGGTCGCAGGGAGGAATGAGCAGTTCTTC.

This CDR3 reads CASSQDFRETQYF. The CDR3 DNA reads TGCGCCAGCAGCCAAGACTTCCGAGAGACCCAGTACTTC. The V gene is TRBV4-1, the J gene TRBJ2-5; D is unclear. Trimming took off 0 bases at V and 4 bases at J, with 6 bases between the two ends. Germline CDR1 reads MGHRA; CDR2 reads YSYEKL. The length of the CDR3 is 13 residues.

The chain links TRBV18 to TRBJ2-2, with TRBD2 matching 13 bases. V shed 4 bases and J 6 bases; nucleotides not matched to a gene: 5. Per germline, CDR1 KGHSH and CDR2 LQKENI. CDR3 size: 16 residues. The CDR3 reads CASSLGLAGVAGELFF. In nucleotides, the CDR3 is TGTGCCAGCTCACTCGGACTAGCGGGAGTGGCCGGGGAGCTGTTTTTT.

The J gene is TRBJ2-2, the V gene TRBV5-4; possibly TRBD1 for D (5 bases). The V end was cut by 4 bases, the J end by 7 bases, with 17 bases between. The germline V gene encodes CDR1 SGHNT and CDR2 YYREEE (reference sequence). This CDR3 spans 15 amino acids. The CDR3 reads CASSMPSGQGGELFF. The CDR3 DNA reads TGTGCCAGCAGCATGCCCAGTGGGCAGGGCGGGGAGCTGTTTTTT.

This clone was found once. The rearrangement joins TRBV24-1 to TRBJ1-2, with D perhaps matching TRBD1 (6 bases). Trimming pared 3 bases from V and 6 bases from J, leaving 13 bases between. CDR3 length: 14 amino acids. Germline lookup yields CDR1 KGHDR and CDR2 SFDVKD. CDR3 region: CATSDPKDRHGYTF. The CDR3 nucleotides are TGTGCCACCAGTGATCCAAAAGACAGGCATGGCTACACCTTC.

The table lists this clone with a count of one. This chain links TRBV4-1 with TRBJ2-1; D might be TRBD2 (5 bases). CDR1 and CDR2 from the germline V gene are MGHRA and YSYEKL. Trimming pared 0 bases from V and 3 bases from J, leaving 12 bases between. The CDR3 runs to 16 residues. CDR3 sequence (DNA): TGCGCCAGCAGCCAAGATAGATTCGGGGTCTACAATGAGCAGTTCTTC. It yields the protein CASSQDRFGVYNEQFF.

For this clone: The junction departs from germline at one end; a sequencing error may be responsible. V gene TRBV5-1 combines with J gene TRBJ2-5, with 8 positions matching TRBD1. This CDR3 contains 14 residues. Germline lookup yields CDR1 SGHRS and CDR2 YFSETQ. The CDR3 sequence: CASSFGQGQETLYF. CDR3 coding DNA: TGCGCCAGCAGCTTCGGACAGGGCCAAGAGACCCTGTACTTC. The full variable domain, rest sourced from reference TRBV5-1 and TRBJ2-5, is KAGVTQTPRYLIKTRGQQVTLSCSPISGHRSVSWYQQTPGQGLQFLFEYFSETQRNKGNFPGRFSGRQFSNSRSEMNVSTLELGDSALYLCASSFGQGQETLYFGPGTRLLVL.

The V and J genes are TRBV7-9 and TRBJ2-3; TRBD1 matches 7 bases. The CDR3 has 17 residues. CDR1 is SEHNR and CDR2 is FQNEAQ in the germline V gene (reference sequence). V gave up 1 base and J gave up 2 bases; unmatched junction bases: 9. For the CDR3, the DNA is TGTGCCAGCAGCTTAGGGTCAGGGACAGATATCACAGATACGCAGTATTTT. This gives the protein CASSLGSGTDITDTQYF. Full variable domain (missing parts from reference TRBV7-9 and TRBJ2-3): DTGVSQNPRHKITKRGQNVTFRCDPISEHNRLYWYRQTLGQGPEFLTYFQNEAQLEKSRLLSDRFSAERPKGSFSTLEIQRTEQGDSAMYLCASSLGSGTDITDTQYFGPGTRLTVL.

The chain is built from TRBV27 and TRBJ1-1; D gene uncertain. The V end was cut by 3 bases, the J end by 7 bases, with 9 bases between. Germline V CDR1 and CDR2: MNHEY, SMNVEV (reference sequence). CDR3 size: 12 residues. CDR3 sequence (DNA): TGTGCCAGCAGTTTTTTAGGAGGTGAAGCTTTCTTT. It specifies CASSFLGGEAFF.

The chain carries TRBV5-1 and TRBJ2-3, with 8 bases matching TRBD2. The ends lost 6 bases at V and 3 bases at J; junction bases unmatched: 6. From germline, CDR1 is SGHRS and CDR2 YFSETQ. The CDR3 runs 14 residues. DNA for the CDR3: TGCGCCAGCACACCAAGCGGGAGTACAGATACGCAGTATTTT. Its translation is CASTPSGSTDTQYF.

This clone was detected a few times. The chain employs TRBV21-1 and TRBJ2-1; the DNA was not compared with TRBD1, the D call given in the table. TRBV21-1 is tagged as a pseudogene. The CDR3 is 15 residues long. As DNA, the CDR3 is TGTGCCAGCAGCACCCGGGACAGAGCCTACAATGAGCAGTTCTTC. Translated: CASSTRDRAYNEQFF.

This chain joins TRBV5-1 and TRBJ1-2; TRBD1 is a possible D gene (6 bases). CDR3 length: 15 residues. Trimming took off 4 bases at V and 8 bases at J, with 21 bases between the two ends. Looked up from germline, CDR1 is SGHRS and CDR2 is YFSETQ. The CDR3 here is CASSKYSQGSEGYTF. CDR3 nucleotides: TGCGCCAGCAGCAAGTACTCACAGGGTTCGGAGGGCTACACCTTC.

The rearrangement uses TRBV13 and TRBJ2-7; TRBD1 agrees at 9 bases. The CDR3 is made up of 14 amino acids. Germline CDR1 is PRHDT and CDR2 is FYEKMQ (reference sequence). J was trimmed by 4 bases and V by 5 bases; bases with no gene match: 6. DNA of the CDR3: TGTGCCAGCAGCCGAAACAGGGGGCGGTACGAGCAGTACTTC. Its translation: CASSRNRGRYEQYF.

CDR3: CASSATGNQPQHF. DNA of the CDR3: TGTGCCAGTAGTGCGACGGGTAATCAGCCCCAGCATTTT. The rearrangement uses TRBV19 and TRBJ1-5; D gene unclear. The CDR3 is made up of 13 amino acids. Germline CDR1 is LNHDA and CDR2 is SQIVND (reference sequence). The V and J ends lost 5 bases and 4 bases respectively, with 9 bases between them. The full variable domain, with the rest looked up from reference TRBV19 and TRBJ1-5, is DGGITQSPKYLFRKEGQNVTLSCEQNLNHDAMYWYRQDPGQGLRLIYYSQIVNDFQKGDIAEGYSVSREKKESFPLTVTSAQKNPTAFYLCASSATGNQPQHFGDGTRLSIL.

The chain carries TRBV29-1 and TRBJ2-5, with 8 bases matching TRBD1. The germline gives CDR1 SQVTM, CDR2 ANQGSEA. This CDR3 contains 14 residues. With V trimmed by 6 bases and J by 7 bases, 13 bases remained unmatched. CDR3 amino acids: CSVPDRALSWTQYF. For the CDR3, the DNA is TGCAGCGTGCCGGACAGGGCCCTTTCGTGGACCCAGTACTTC. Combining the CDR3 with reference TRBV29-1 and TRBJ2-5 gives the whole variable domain SAVISQKPSRDICQRGTSLTIQCQVDSQVTMMFWYRQQPGQSLTLIATANQGSEATYESGFVIDKFPISRPNLTFSTLTVSNMSPEDSSIYLCSVPDRALSWTQYFGPGTRLLVL.

The CDR3 loop reads CASSTRLAGGIEQYF. The CDR3 bases are TGTGCCAGCAGCACAAGACTAGCGGGGGGAATCGAGCAGTACTTC. The rearrangement links TRBV13 to TRBJ2-7; 13 nucleotides align to TRBD2. With V trimmed by 5 bases and J by 6 bases, 7 bases remained unmatched. The germline V gene has CDR1 PRHDT and CDR2 FYEKMQ (reference sequence). The CDR3 covers 15 residues.

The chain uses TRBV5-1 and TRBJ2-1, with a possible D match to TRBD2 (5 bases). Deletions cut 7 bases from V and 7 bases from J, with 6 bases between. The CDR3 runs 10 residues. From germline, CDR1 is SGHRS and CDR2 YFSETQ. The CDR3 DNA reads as TGCGCCAGCGGGGAGAATGAGCAGTTCTTC. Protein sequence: CASGENEQFF.

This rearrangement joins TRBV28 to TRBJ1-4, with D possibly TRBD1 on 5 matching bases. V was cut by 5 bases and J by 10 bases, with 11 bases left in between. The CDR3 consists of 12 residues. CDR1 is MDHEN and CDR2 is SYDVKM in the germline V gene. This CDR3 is CASSSRQSKLFF. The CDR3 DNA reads TGTGCCAGCAGTAGCCGACAGTCAAAACTGTTTTTT.

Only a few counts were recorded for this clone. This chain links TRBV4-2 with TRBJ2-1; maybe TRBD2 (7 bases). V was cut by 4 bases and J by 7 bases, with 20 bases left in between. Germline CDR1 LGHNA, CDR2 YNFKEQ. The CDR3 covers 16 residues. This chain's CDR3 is CASSRVLAVGGNEQFF. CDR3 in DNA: TGTGCCAGCAGCCGCGTCCTAGCGGTAGGGGGGAATGAGCAGTTCTTC.